Listed here is a single TCR beta chain. Its specific antigen is unknown. Qualities for individual bases were not recorded, and no much larger clone is one base off. This specimen comes from a study of CD8+ T cells in alopecia areata (dated by TCRdb to between 2018 and 2020). Broadly, across the study: The treated patients, all with moderate-to-severe alopecia areata, were enrolled in an open-label pilot trial of oral tofacitinib given at 5 to 10 mg twice daily. Clonality in the scalp was compared among normal scalp (n=4), patchy alopecia areata scalp (n=8), and alopecia totalis/universalis scalp (n=8). Tofacitinib-treated patients had biopsies at baseline and at 4 and 24 weeks of treatment, with a later scalp biopsy in several patients. immunoSEQ multiplex PCR using 35 Vbeta forward primers and 13 Jbeta reverse primers was used to amplify TCRbeta CDR3 regions. RNA was obtained with the PAXgene miRNA kit for fixed scalp, the miRNeasy kit for PBMCs, and the RNeasy kit for mouse skin. The study used high-throughput TCRbeta sequencing to examine T cell clonal expansion in alopecia areata, in both the C3H/HeJ mouse model and human patients. In treated patients, disease severity was measured using the SALT score, which gives the percentage of scalp surface area affected. Human TCRbeta sequencing covered scalp tissue and sorted CD4+ and CD8+ peripheral blood T cells from patchy and totalis/universalis alopecia areata patients and healthy controls. Patients stayed on tofacitinib for 6 to 18 months and then had 6 months of follow-up off drug so that delayed response and recurrence could be assessed. Broader findings and caveats from the paper: Tofacitinib significantly decreased scalp clonality and the number of expanded CD8+ clones among the top 100 scalp clones. Compared with normal scalp, lesional scalp had higher clonality and more expanded CD8+ clones, particularly in alopecia totalis/universalis, a pattern that suggests antigenic drive. Scalp TCR repertoire analysis is complicated because resident alphabeta T cells in normal human skin are also sequenced, whereas mouse skin is dominated by gammadelta T cells. During tofacitinib treatment, many expanded lesional clones remained in scalp and blood, and this persistence may partly explain relapse after treatment is stopped. The treated cohort was small, with a single nonresponder, so links between baseline CD8+ expansion and response need larger studies. Shared TCR sequences between patients were less evident than in mice, which may be partly attributable to HLA diversity in the patient population.

Taken with the paper, the label for time point translates to: less than five weeks on oral tofacitinib. In the paper's terms, the treatment or condition label means: oral pan-JAK inhibitor, 5-10 mg twice daily. From alopecia areata patients, peripheral blood was collected along with lesional scalp punch biopsies. PBMCs were isolated by density centrifugation and stained for CD3, CD4 and CD8, after which CD4+ and CD8+ T cells were sorted on a FACSAria. The library was prepared using the immunoSEQ multiplex PCR assay. RNA was extracted from all samples and reverse transcribed into cDNA, which served as template for TCR sequencing. SuperScript III was used to make first-strand cDNA, primed with a 2:1 mix of oligo-dT and random hexamers. A synthetic immune receptor repertoire was used to gauge amplification bias, and whatever bias remained was removed computationally. Regarding the original processing steps: Raw reads were preprocessed to remove errors, and CDR3 was defined by IMGT conventions from the conserved cysteine to phenylalanine. To get clonality, Shannon entropy was normalized by log2 of the number of productive unique TCRs and the result was subtracted from 1. CD4 or CD8 identity of scalp clones was inferred by cross-referencing scalp TCRbeta sequences with sorted blood CD4 and CD8 repertoires. The source is immuneACCESS, and TCRdb retained only in-frame sequences with V and J called. Part of the clones is not carried over; for the studies checked, unresolved V genes explain less than half of this, and the remainder is unexplained. The D gene and trimming were derived from the DNA, and the V and J assignments and clone size from that table. The sample table contains about 160,000 clones; only one count was recorded for around 71% of them. The ten biggest clones cover approximately 0.91% of the sample.

From the cysteine through the phenylalanine, the CDR3 covers 13 amino acids. This entry keeps only the CDR3 DNA: 39 bases, framed from base 1. Between the V and J ends, shortened by 2 bases and 5 bases respectively, the junction contains 9 bases. CDR1 and CDR2 are drawn from the germline V gene: SGHTA, FQGTGA. The material sequenced was CD4+ T cells sorted from blood, taken at week 4, from a patient treated with tofacitinib. This receptor was identified in a human donor with alopecia areata. The rearranged chain carries TRBV7-3 and TRBJ1-1, with the D gene not clear enough to name. Read as DNA, the sequence is TGTGCCAGCAGCTTAGAAAGAGGGACTGAAGCTTTCTTT. It is translated as CASSLERGTEAFF. Where the CDR3 stops, the reference TRBV7-3 and TRBJ1-1 genes take over; the full variable domain is GAGVSQTPSNKVTEKGKYVELRCDPISGHTALYWYRQSLGQGPEFLIYFQGTGAADDSGLPNDRFFAVRPEGSVSTLKIQRTERGDSAVYLCASSLERGTEAFFGQGTRLTVV.